The 20 T cell receptor beta chains in this list originate from one sample, sequenced in a study of blood T cell repertoires in COVID-19. TCRdb's table, derived via immunoSEQ multiplex PCR, lists solely in-frame clones and lacks some. Of 70,000 or so clones listed, roughly 80% are singletons. Input material: peripheral blood. All receptors derive from a man in his fifties or sixties with COVID-19, enrolled during active disease.

V gene TRBV10-3 combines with J gene TRBJ1-1; D is possibly TRBD1 (5 bases). Trimming shortened V by 2 bases and J by 1 base, and 5 bases separated the two germline ends. The CDR3 loop spans 13 amino acids. Per the germline V gene, CDR1 is ENHRY and CDR2 is SYGVKD. CDR3 sequence: CAISERGNTEAFF. The CDR3 nucleotides read TGTGCCATCAGTGAGAGGGGGAACACTGAAGCTTTCTTT.

In DNA form, the CDR3 reads TGTGCCAGCAGCCAAAACCCATGGGGGGGAAACTCACCCCTCCACTTT. The encoded protein is CASSQNPWGGNSPLHF. The V call is TRBV3-1 (or the pseudogene TRBV3-2), the J call TRBJ1-6; weak D call: TRBD1 (5 bases). Germline CDR1 reads LGHDT; CDR2 reads YNNKEL (reference sequence). Trimming removed 2 bases from V and 10 bases from J, with 18 bases in between. The CDR3 has 16 residues.

V usage is TRBV7-2 and J usage is TRBJ2-2; no reliable D call. The CDR3 has 15 residues. Trimming pared 3 bases from V and 0 bases from J, leaving 8 bases between. CDR1 is SGHTA and CDR2 is FQGNSA in the germline V gene. CDR3 coding DNA: TGTGCCAGCAGCTTGTTAGAGGCGAACACCGGGGAGCTGTTTTTT. It translates to CASSLLEANTGELFF.

The genes are TRBV6-5 and TRBJ2-1; TRBD1 aligns across 10 bases. The CDR3 consists of 15 residues. The germline CDR1 and CDR2 sequences are MNHEY and SVGAGI. With V trimmed by 5 bases and J by 6 bases, 7 bases remained unmatched. The CDR3 sequence: CASSPRDRGLNEQFF. DNA for the CDR3: TGTGCCAGCAGTCCCCGGGACAGGGGTCTCAATGAGCAGTTCTTC.

V and J are TRBV25-1 and TRBJ1-2; 7 nucleotides align to TRBD1. The CDR3 contains 13 residues. Germline lookup yields CDR1 MGHDK and CDR2 SYGVNS. After removal of 6 bases from V and 8 bases from J, the junction contained 9 bases not matched to a gene. The CDR3 DNA sequence: TGTGCCAGCAGCCCCAGGGGGGCCTGGGGCTACACCTTC. This translates into CASSPRGAWGYTF.

This sequence joins TRBV9 and TRBJ2-3; TRBD2 matches 9 bases. Germline lookup yields CDR1 SGDLS and CDR2 YYNGEE. This CDR3 is 15 amino acids long. V lost 5 bases and J lost 2; bases outside the gene matches: 6. The CDR3 region has the DNA TGTGCCAGCAGTAAGCGGGGGGACCTCACAGATACGCAGTATTTT. Translating it yields CASSKRGDLTDTQYF.

The gene calls are TRBV19 and TRBJ2-2; D remains ambiguous. This CDR3 contains 13 residues. Trimming left V 10 bases short and J 4 bases short, with 13 bases between. The germline V gene encodes CDR1 LNHDA and CDR2 SQIVND (reference sequence). CDR3 coding DNA: TGTGCCATTCTGATTAAGAGCACCGGGGAGCTGTTTTTT. This encodes CAILIKSTGELFF.

The CDR3 protein is CASSVATGRGGNTIYF. The CDR3 region has the DNA TGTGCCAGCAGCGTCGCCACAGGGAGAGGGGGAAACACCATATATTTT. V and J are TRBV9 and TRBJ1-3; D possibly corresponds to TRBD1 (6 bases). V dropped 2 bases and J dropped 4 bases, with 16 bases sitting between them. This CDR3 has 16 amino acids. Germline CDR1 is SGDLS and CDR2 is YYNGEE.

The V call is TRBV7-9, the J call TRBJ2-5, with a tentative D call TRBD2 (6 bases). Trimming stripped 3 bases from V and 4 bases from J, with 21 bases between. This CDR3 is built from 17 residues. Germline CDR1 reads SEHNR; CDR2 reads FQNEAQ (reference sequence). CDR3 bases: TGTGCCAGCAGCTTCGGATCGGCGGGGTTGGGACGAGAGACCCAGTACTTC. It encodes CASSFGSAGLGRETQYF. Looking up the rest from reference TRBV7-9 and TRBJ2-5 gives the full variable domain: DTGVSQNPRHKITKRGQNVTFRCDPISEHNRLYWYRQTLGQGPEFLTYFQNEAQLEKSRLLSDRFSAERPKGSFSTLEIQRTEQGDSAMYLCASSFGSAGLGRETQYFGPGTRLLVL.

This chain connects TRBV18 to TRBJ1-2, with 7 bases lining up with TRBD1. Unmatched junction bases numbered 3, after V lost 6 bases and J lost 2 bases. CDR1 is KGHSH, CDR2 LQKENI, per germline. The CDR3 length is 13 residues. CDR3 DNA sequence: TGTGCCAGCTCCGCGGGACAGAACTATGGCTACACCTTC. Translating gives CASSAGQNYGYTF.

The gene calls are TRBV15 and TRBJ1-6, with D unresolved. The CDR3 runs to 16 residues. Per germline, CDR1 LNHNV and CDR2 YYDKDF (reference sequence). Trimming cost V 5 bases and J 2 bases, with 13 bases left between them. CDR3 coding DNA: TGTGCCACCAGCGATCCCCGGGGAACCTATAATTCACCCCTCCACTTT. It encodes CATSDPRGTYNSPLHF.

The V and J genes are TRBV7-9 and TRBJ2-7; 9 bases agree with TRBD1. Germline lookup yields CDR1 SEHNR and CDR2 FQNEAQ (reference sequence). The V segment lost 3 bases and the J segment 5 bases; nucleotides outside the gene matches: 2. The CDR3 consists of 13 residues. The DNA for the CDR3 is TGTGCCAGCAGCTTGGACAGGGGCAACGAGCAGTACTTC. The encoded protein is CASSLDRGNEQYF.

The chain joins TRBV6-5 to TRBJ2-1, with 7 bases that match TRBD2. Germline V gene data show CDR1 as MNHEY and CDR2 as SVGAGI. The length of the CDR3 is 15 residues. Germline trimming cut 5 bases from V and 6 bases from J; bases unmatched to any gene: 10. As DNA, the CDR3 is TGTGCCAGCAGTCCCCAAGCGGGGTTTATCAATGAGCAGTTCTTC. This encodes CASSPQAGFINEQFF.

Points on this clone: Lacking the conserved final phenylalanine or tryptophan, this CDR3 likely reflects a read error. No DNA is shown, since the ends of the CDR3 on it are uncertain; the CDR3 is the one TCRdb lists. V gene TRBV3-1 (or the pseudogene TRBV3-2) combines with J gene TRBJ2-2; the table's D call of TRBD2 was not tested on the DNA. The CDR3 is made up of 14 amino acids, end residues included. CDR1 is LGHDT and CDR2 is YNNKEL in the germline V gene (reference sequence). The CDR3 sequence is CASSPGLAGPHNWS.

The chain has TRBV5-1 and TRBJ2-5, with 9 bases aligning to TRBD1. The CDR3 has 16 residues. Germline V gene lookup returns CDR1 SGHRS and CDR2 YFSETQ. Trimming took 1 base from V and 4 from J; bases not matched to a gene: 8. CDR3 amino acids: CASSLSSGTGTETQYF. CDR3 DNA: TGCGCCAGCAGCTTGTCCTCCGGGACAGGGACAGAGACCCAGTACTTC.

The J gene is TRBJ2-5, the V gene TRBV29-1, with 10 bases fitting TRBD1. Germline assignment: CDR1 SQVTM and CDR2 ANQGSEA. The CDR3 is 12 residues long. Trimming removed 4 bases from V and 4 bases from J; junction bases left unmatched: 0. The CDR3 reads CSVGDRGETQYF. The CDR3 DNA is TGCAGCGTTGGGGACAGGGGAGAGACCCAGTACTTC.

The chain has TRBV7-9 and TRBJ2-2; D is perhaps TRBD2 (5 bases). This CDR3 has 13 residues. Trimming removed 5 bases at V and 7 bases at J, with 11 bases between. Germline V lookup: CDR1 SEHNR, CDR2 FQNEAQ (reference sequence). The CDR3: CASSPRGFGELFF. CDR3 bases: TGTGCCAGCAGCCCACGGGGATTCGGGGAGCTGTTTTTT.

The genes are TRBV7-9 and TRBJ1-5, with 7 positions matching TRBD1. The ends lost 7 bases at V and 4 bases at J; junction bases unmatched: 4. Per the germline V gene, CDR1 is SEHNR and CDR2 is FQNEAQ (reference sequence). CDR3 length: 13 residues. CDR3: CASTGQANQPQHF. DNA for the CDR3: TGTGCCAGCACCGGACAGGCGAATCAGCCCCAGCATTTT.

This clone was recorded only once. The chain joins TRBV3-1 (or the pseudogene TRBV3-2) to TRBJ2-1; TRBD1 agrees at 7 bases. The CDR3 has 17 amino acids. The trim removed 0 bases at V and 8 bases at J, leaving 13 bases unmatched. The germline CDR1 and CDR2 sequences are LGHDT and YNNKEL (reference sequence). CDR3 sequence: CASSQDLPLTGADEQFF. DNA for the CDR3: TGTGCCAGCAGCCAAGATCTCCCACTTACAGGGGCTGATGAGCAGTTCTTC.

This clone was detected only a few times. Written as DNA, the CDR3 is TGTGCCAGCAGCCAATCTAGCGGGGGGTGGGTTGAGCAGTTCTTC. This codes for CASSQSSGGWVEQFF. V and J are TRBV3-1 (or the pseudogene TRBV3-2) and TRBJ2-1; 11 positions agree with TRBD2. This CDR3 contains 15 residues. CDR1 and CDR2 from the germline V gene are LGHDT and YNNKEL (reference sequence). Germline trimming cut 2 bases from V and 9 bases from J; bases unmatched to any gene: 6.